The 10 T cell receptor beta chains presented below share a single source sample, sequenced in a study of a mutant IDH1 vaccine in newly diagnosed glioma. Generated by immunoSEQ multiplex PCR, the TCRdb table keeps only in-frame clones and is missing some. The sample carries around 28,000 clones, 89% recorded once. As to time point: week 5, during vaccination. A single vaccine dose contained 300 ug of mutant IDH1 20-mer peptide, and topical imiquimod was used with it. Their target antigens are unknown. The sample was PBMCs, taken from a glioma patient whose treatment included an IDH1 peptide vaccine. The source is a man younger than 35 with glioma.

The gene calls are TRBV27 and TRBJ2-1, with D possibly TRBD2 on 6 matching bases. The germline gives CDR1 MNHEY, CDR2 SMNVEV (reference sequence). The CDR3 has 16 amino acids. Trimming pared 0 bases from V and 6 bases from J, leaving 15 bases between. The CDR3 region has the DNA TGTGCCAGCAGTTTATCCGGGGGAAGGTTAGTCAATGAGCAGTTCTTC. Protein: CASSLSGGRLVNEQFF.

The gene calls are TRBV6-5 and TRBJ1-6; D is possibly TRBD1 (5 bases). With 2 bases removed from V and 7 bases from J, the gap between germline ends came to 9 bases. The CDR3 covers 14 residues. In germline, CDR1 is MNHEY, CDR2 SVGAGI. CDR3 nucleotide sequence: TGTGCCAGCAGTTACGGGCAGGGAAATTCACCCCTCCACTTT. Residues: CASSYGQGNSPLHF.

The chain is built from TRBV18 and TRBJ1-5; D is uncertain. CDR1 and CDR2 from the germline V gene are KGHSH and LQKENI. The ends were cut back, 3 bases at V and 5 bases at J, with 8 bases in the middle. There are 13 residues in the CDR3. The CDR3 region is CASSPGRHQPQHF. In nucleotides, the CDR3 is TGTGCCAGCTCACCCGGACGGCATCAGCCCCAGCATTTT.

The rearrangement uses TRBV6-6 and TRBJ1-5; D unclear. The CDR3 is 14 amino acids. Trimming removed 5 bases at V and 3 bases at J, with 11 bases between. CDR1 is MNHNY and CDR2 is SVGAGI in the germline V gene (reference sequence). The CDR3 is CASSLAGDNQPQHF. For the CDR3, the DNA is TGTGCCAGCAGTCTCGCGGGAGACAATCAGCCCCAGCATTTT.

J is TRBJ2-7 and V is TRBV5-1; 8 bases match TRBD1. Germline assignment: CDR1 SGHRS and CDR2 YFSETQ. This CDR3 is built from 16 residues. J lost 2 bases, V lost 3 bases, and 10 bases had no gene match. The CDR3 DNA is TGCGCCAGCAGCTGGGGGACAGGCGATACAGCCTACGAGCAGTACTTC. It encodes CASSWGTGDTAYEQYF.

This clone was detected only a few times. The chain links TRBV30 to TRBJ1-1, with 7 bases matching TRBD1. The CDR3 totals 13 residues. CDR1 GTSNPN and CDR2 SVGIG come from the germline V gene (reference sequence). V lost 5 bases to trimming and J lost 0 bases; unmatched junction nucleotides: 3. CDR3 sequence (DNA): TGTGCCTGGGACAGGGACATGAACACTGAAGCTTTCTTT. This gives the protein CAWDRDMNTEAFF. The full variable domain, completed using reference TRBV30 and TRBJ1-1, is SQTIHQWPATLVQPVGSPLSLECTVEGTSNPNLYWYRQAAGRGLQLLFYSVGIGQISSEVPQNLSASRPQDRQFILSSKKLLLSDSGFYLCAWDRDMNTEAFFGQGTRLTVV.

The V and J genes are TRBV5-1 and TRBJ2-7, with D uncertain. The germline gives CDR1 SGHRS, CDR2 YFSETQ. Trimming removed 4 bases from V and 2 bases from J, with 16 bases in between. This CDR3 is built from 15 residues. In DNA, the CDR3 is TGCGCCAGCAGCCCTGAAAGATTGCCCCCCTACGAGCAGTACTTC. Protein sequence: CASSPERLPPYEQYF.

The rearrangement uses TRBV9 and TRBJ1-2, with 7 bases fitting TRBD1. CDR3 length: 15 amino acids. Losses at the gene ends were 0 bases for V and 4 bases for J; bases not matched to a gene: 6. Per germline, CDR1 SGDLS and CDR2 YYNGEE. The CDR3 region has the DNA TGTGCCAGCAGCGTAGAGGCAGGGGGACGCTATGGCTACACCTTC. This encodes CASSVEAGGRYGYTF. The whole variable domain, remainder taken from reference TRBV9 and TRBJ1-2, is DSGVTQTPKHLITATGQRVTLRCSPRSGDLSVYWYQQSLDQGLQFLIQYYNGEERAKGNILERFSAQQFPDLHSELNLSSLELGDSALYFCASSVEAGGRYGYTFGSGTRLTVV.

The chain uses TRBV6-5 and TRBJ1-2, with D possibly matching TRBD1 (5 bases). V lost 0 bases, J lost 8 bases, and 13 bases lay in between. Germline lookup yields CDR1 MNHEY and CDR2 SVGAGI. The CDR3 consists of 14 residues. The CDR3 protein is CASSYSPGGNGYTF. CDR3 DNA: TGTGCCAGCAGTTACTCACCGGGGGGGAACGGCTACACCTTC.

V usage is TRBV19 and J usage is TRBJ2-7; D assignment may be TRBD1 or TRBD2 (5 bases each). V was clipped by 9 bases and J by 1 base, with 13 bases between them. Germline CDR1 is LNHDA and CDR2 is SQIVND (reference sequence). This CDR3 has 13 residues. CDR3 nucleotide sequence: TGTGCCAGCAACGGGGCCGGGTCCTACGAGCAGTACTTC. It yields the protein CASNGAGSYEQYF.